This T cell receptor beta chain derives from a study of blood T cell repertoires in COVID-19. Original analysis: Estimated nucleated cell counts came from reference gene primer amplification. TCRdb keeps only in-frame clones here, not all; method: immunoSEQ multiplex PCR. The D gene and trimming were derived from the DNA, and the V and J assignments and clone size from that table. The sample contains around 70,000 clones, approximately 79% of which appear only once. The source material was peripheral blood. This sequence originates from a woman between 50 and 59 years old with acute or convalescent COVID-19.

The CDR3 loop reads CASSPGLAGGQDQETQYF. The CDR3 coding sequence is TGTGCCAGCAGCCCGGGACTAGCGGGAGGGCAGGACCAAGAGACCCAGTACTTC. The gene calls are TRBV7-3 and TRBJ2-5, with TRBD2 matching 16 bases. Trimming at V came to 5 bases and at J to 0 bases, leaving 6 bases not matched to a gene. Germline V gene sequence: CDR1 SGHTA, CDR2 FQGTGA. The CDR3 runs 18 residues.